Following are 28 T cell receptor beta chains from one sample sequenced in a study of cytomegalovirus exposure and HLA in healthy donors. 13 Jbeta primers and 60 Vbeta primers were used for the PCR. The protocol was immunoSEQ multiplex PCR, while the TCRdb copy is restricted to in-frame clones and leaves out a portion. This sample contains roughly 120,000 clones. Sequencing was performed on PBMCs. These receptors all come from a man aged 40-49 years in good health and CMV-seronegative.

The V gene is TRBV5-1, the J gene TRBJ2-1, with D unresolved. The V end lost 4 bases, the J end lost 0 bases, and 11 bases lay between the germline ends. The germline V gene has CDR1 SGHRS and CDR2 YFSETQ. The CDR3 is made up of 15 amino acids. The CDR3 sequence is CASSPLQSSYNEQFF. CDR3 bases: TGCGCCAGCAGCCCCCTACAGAGCTCCTACAATGAGCAGTTCTTC.

The CDR3 DNA is TGTGCCAGTAGTAGAGGGACTAGCGGGAGTTCCTACAATGAGCAGTTCTTC. Amino acids: CASSRGTSGSSYNEQFF. The chain couples TRBV19 to TRBJ2-1; TRBD2 aligns across 14 bases. Looked up from germline, CDR1 is LNHDA and CDR2 is SQIVND (reference sequence). This CDR3 has 17 amino acids. V shed 4 bases and J 1 base; nucleotides not matched to a gene: 3.

DNA for the CDR3: TGTGCCAGCAGCGTCGGGACAGGGTCTACCTACGAGCAGTACTTC. It specifies CASSVGTGSTYEQYF. The chain uses TRBV9 and TRBJ2-7; 9 nucleotides agree with TRBD1. V lost 2 bases to trimming and J lost 2 bases; unmatched junction nucleotides: 5. Germline V CDR1 and CDR2: SGDLS, YYNGEE. This CDR3 comprises 15 residues.

V gene TRBV10-3 combines with J gene TRBJ2-7; 9 bases are shared with TRBD1. Germline CDR1 is ENHRY and CDR2 is SYGVKD. The CDR3 contains 15 residues. Trimming at V came to 2 bases and at J to 2 bases, leaving 4 bases not matched to a gene. The CDR3 sequence: CAISEPGQGTYEQYF. The CDR3 DNA follows: TGTGCCATCAGTGAGCCGGGACAGGGAACCTACGAGCAGTACTTC.

The chain couples TRBV6-5 to TRBJ2-7; no clear D gene. CDR3 length equals 15 residues. Germline CDR1 reads MNHEY; CDR2 reads SVGAGI. With 4 bases removed from V and 2 bases from J, the gap between germline ends came to 15 bases. CDR3 in amino acids: CASSFRSETPYEQYF. CDR3 coding DNA: TGTGCCAGCAGTTTCCGAAGCGAGACCCCCTACGAGCAGTACTTC.

J is TRBJ1-1 and V is TRBV30; TRBD1 agrees at 10 bases. J gave up 2 bases and V 1 base, and 10 bases lay outside the gene matches. This CDR3 has 17 residues. CDR1 and CDR2 from the germline V gene are GTSNPN and SVGIG (reference sequence). CDR3 sequence (DNA): TGTGCCTGGAGTGGAGACAGGGGGCCCGATGTCAACACTGAAGCTTTCTTT. Amino acids: CAWSGDRGPDVNTEAFF. The entire variable domain, with the rest obtained from reference TRBV30 and TRBJ1-1, is as follows: SQTIHQWPATLVQPVGSPLSLECTVEGTSNPNLYWYRQAAGRGLQLLFYSVGIGQISSEVPQNLSASRPQDRQFILSSKKLLLSDSGFYLCAWSGDRGPDVNTEAFFGQGTRLTVV.

The chain uses TRBV5-8 and TRBJ2-2; maybe TRBD1 (5 bases). V dropped 2 bases and J dropped 7 bases, with 6 bases sitting between them. Germline CDR1 SGHTS, CDR2 YDEGEE. The CDR3 totals 12 residues. The CDR3 nucleotides are TGTGCCAGCAGCTTAGGGGTCGGGGAGCTGTTTTTT. Its translation is CASSLGVGELFF.

This chain uses TRBV30 with TRBJ2-7, with 8 bases lining up with TRBD2. V gave up 4 bases and J gave up 4 bases; unmatched junction bases: 15. CDR1 is GTSNPN, CDR2 SVGIG, per germline (reference sequence). There are 16 residues in the CDR3. CDR3 region: CAWTPGAGGRFYEQYF. CDR3 in DNA: TGTGCCTGGACCCCCGGGGCGGGAGGCCGATTTTACGAGCAGTACTTC.

V gene TRBV9 combines with J gene TRBJ1-1; maybe TRBD1 (5 bases). The germline V gene has CDR1 SGDLS and CDR2 YYNGEE. The V end was cut by 2 bases, the J end by 5 bases, with 10 bases between. This CDR3 is built from 13 residues. The CDR3 reads CASSVGGRTEAFF. The CDR3 bases are TGTGCCAGCAGCGTGGGGGGGAGGACTGAAGCTTTCTTT.

The CDR3 bases are TGTGCCAGCTCACCGTCCGGGACAGCTAGCAATCAGCCCCAGCATTTT. Its translation is CASSPSGTASNQPQHF. The genes are TRBV18 and TRBJ1-5; 7 positions agree with TRBD1. The germline V gene has CDR1 KGHSH and CDR2 LQKENI. V shed 3 bases, J shed 0 bases, and the junction held 5 bases outside the gene matches. This CDR3 is 16 amino acids long.

V is TRBV4-2 and J is TRBJ1-2; weak D call: TRBD1 (6 bases). Per germline, CDR1 LGHNA and CDR2 YNFKEQ. Trimming removed 0 bases at V and 3 bases at J, with 14 bases between. This CDR3 region has 16 residues. As DNA, the CDR3 is TGTGCCAGCAGCCAAGAGGGATTGACAGGAGACTATGGCTACACCTTC. It codes for CASSQEGLTGDYGYTF.

The chain couples TRBV2 to TRBJ1-5; D is possibly TRBD1 (6 bases). From germline, CDR1 is SNHLY and CDR2 FYNNEI. The CDR3 is made up of 15 amino acids. Trimming took 5 bases from V and 5 from J, leaving 16 bases between them. In nucleotides, the CDR3 is TGTGCCAGCAGTCTACAGGGAGTAGGACATCAGCCCCAGCATTTT. It translates to CASSLQGVGHQPQHF.

V is TRBV27 and J is TRBJ2-3; 9 nucleotides match TRBD1. The V and J ends lost 5 bases and 4 bases, in that order; junction bases with no gene match: 7. There are 15 residues in the CDR3. The germline V gene encodes CDR1 MNHEY and CDR2 SMNVEV (reference sequence). The CDR3 is CASSPTGTGPDTQYF. The CDR3 nucleotides read TGTGCCAGCAGTCCCACCGGGACAGGGCCAGATACGCAGTATTTT.

V and J are TRBV29-1 and TRBJ1-1, with a tentative D call TRBD1 (6 bases). Looked up from germline, CDR1 is SQVTM and CDR2 is ANQGSEA. This CDR3 has 15 amino acids. V lost 1 base, J lost 2 bases, and 14 bases lay in between. Here the CDR3 DNA reads TGCAGCGTTGAAGCCCTGAGGACAGCAAACACTGAAGCTTTCTTT. This gives the protein CSVEALRTANTEAFF.

The chain uses TRBV11-3 and TRBJ2-1; 7 bases are shared with TRBD2. V shed 1 base, J shed 8 bases, and the junction held 5 bases outside the gene matches. CDR1 is SGHNT, CDR2 YENEEA, per germline. The CDR3 runs 14 residues. CDR3 sequence: CASSLGGRGDEQFF. In nucleotides, the CDR3 is TGTGCCAGCAGCTTAGGAGGGAGGGGTGATGAGCAGTTCTTC. The whole variable domain, remainder taken from reference TRBV11-3 and TRBJ2-1, is EAGVVQSPRYKIIEKKQPVAFWCNPISGHNTLYWYLQNLGQGPELLIRYENEEAVDDSQLPKDRFSAERLKGVDSTLKIQPAELGDSAVYLCASSLGGRGDEQFFGPGTRLTVL.

The chain links TRBV19 to TRBJ1-5; D gene unclear. Germline CDR1 is LNHDA and CDR2 is SQIVND (reference sequence). V lost 4 bases and J 0 bases, leaving 13 bases between the germline ends. This CDR3 contains 16 residues. CDR3 sequence reads: CASSRVGEYSNQPQHF. The DNA of the CDR3 is TGTGCCAGTAGTAGGGTTGGAGAATATAGCAATCAGCCCCAGCATTTT. The full variable domain, with the rest looked up from reference TRBV19 and TRBJ1-5, is DGGITQSPKYLFRKEGQNVTLSCEQNLNHDAMYWYRQDPGQGLRLIYYSQIVNDFQKGDIAEGYSVSREKKESFPLTVTSAQKNPTAFYLCASSRVGEYSNQPQHFGDGTRLSIL.

V and J are TRBV30 and TRBJ2-3; 7 bases align to TRBD1. CDR1 GTSNPN and CDR2 SVGIG come from the germline V gene (reference sequence). J gave up 1 base and V 4 bases, and 8 bases lay outside the gene matches. The CDR3 contains 15 residues. CDR3 nucleotides: TGTGCCTGGATCAATACCGGGACAGGCACAGATACGCAGTATTTT. Translating gives CAWINTGTGTDTQYF.

The chain has TRBV5-6 and TRBJ2-3; TRBD2 is a possible D gene (6 bases). CDR3 length: 16 amino acids. V lost 4 bases and J 2 bases, leaving 17 bases between the germline ends. Germline V CDR1 and CDR2: SGHDT, YYEEEE. CDR3 sequence reads: CASSPRRDSFTDTQYF. The CDR3, as DNA: TGTGCCAGCAGCCCCCGCCGGGACTCTTTCACAGATACGCAGTATTTT.

The gene calls are TRBV19 and TRBJ2-2; TRBD1 agrees at 10 bases. Germline V gene sequence: CDR1 LNHDA, CDR2 SQIVND (reference sequence). Trimming removed 5 bases from V and 1 base from J; junction bases left unmatched: 10. The CDR3 length is 18 residues. The DNA for the CDR3 is TGTGCCAGTAGTGTAAAGGGACAGGGGTCGGGGAACACCGGGGAGCTGTTTTTT. Amino acids: CASSVKGQGSGNTGELFF.

V is TRBV2 and J is TRBJ2-1; 9 bases agree with TRBD2. V lost 5 bases, J lost 3 bases, and 17 bases stayed unmatched. The CDR3 is made up of 19 amino acids. Germline CDR1 SNHLY, CDR2 FYNNEI. The CDR3 is CASSTITGLANPLYNEQFF. CDR3 sequence (DNA): TGTGCCAGCAGTACCATAACCGGACTAGCGAACCCTCTCTACAATGAGCAGTTCTTC.

CDR3 sequence reads: CASTDGGKGYEQYF. CDR3 nucleotide sequence: TGTGCCAGTACTGACGGAGGGAAGGGCTACGAGCAGTACTTC. The chain employs TRBV19 and TRBJ2-7; tentatively, D is TRBD2 (6 bases). The CDR3 covers 14 residues. Trimming shortened V by 7 bases and J by 3 bases, and 16 bases separated the two germline ends. CDR1 is LNHDA and CDR2 is SQIVND in the germline V gene (reference sequence).

The rearrangement uses TRBV5-5 and TRBJ2-7; 7 bases are a match to TRBD1. The V gene end was trimmed by 0 bases and the J gene end by 4 bases; junction bases not matched to a gene: 7. Germline-derived CDR1 and CDR2 are SGHKS and YYEKEE (reference sequence). The CDR3 totals 15 residues. The CDR3 DNA reads as TGTGCCAGCAGCTTGGAGACAGGGCCCACTTACGAGCAGTACTTC. The encoded protein is CASSLETGPTYEQYF.

CDR3 sequence: CASRPTGAYSNQPQHF. CDR3 coding DNA: TGTGCCAGCAGACCCACAGGGGCCTATAGCAATCAGCCCCAGCATTTT. This chain joins TRBV6-6 and TRBJ1-5; the match to TRBD1 covers 7 bases. This CDR3 is 16 amino acids long. The junction had 8 bases not matched to a gene; V was cut back by 6 bases and J by 0 bases. In germline, CDR1 is MNHNY, CDR2 SVGAGI (reference sequence).

The chain combines TRBV5-6 with TRBJ1-1; D unresolved. The V gene lost 0 bases and the J gene lost 4 bases, with 13 bases spanning the gap. Germline V gene sequence: CDR1 SGHDT, CDR2 YYEEEE. The CDR3 runs to 15 residues. CDR3: CASSLGEAASTEAFF. The CDR3, as DNA: TGTGCCAGCAGCTTGGGCGAGGCGGCCAGCACTGAAGCTTTCTTT.

The genes are TRBV5-1 and TRBJ2-5; D possibly corresponds to TRBD2 (6 bases). The germline CDR1 and CDR2 sequences are SGHRS and YFSETQ. The length of the CDR3 is 15 residues. Trimming took 2 bases from V and 3 from J, leaving 14 bases between them. CDR3 sequence reads: CASSFSGRREETQYF. The CDR3 coding sequence is TGCGCCAGCAGCTTCAGCGGGCGGAGAGAAGAGACCCAGTACTTC.

V is TRBV7-8 and J is TRBJ1-5; D is unclear. Germline assignment: CDR1 SGHVS and CDR2 FQNEAQ. The CDR3 length is 14 residues. Trimming cost V 1 base and J 0 bases, with 4 bases left between them. The CDR3 sequence is CASSLVYSNQPQHF. CDR3 nucleotides: TGTGCCAGCAGCTTAGTTTATAGCAATCAGCCCCAGCATTTT. Using reference TRBV7-8 and TRBJ1-5 for the parts outside the CDR3, the full variable domain is GAGVSQSPRYKVAKRGQDVALRCDPISGHVSLFWYQQALGQGPEFLTYFQNEAQLDKSGLPSDRFFAERPEGSVSTLKIQRTQQEDSAVYLCASSLVYSNQPQHFGDGTRLSIL.

The rearrangement uses TRBV5-1 and TRBJ2-5; 7 bases match TRBD2. The CDR3 runs to 14 residues. Germline V lookup: CDR1 SGHRS, CDR2 YFSETQ. With V trimmed by 3 bases and J by 1 base, 3 bases remained unmatched. CDR3 bases: TGCGCCAGCAGCTCCACTAGCGTCCAAGAGACCCAGTACTTC. It codes for CASSSTSVQETQYF.

V usage is TRBV5-1 and J usage is TRBJ2-2; 11 positions agree with TRBD1. Trimming at V came to 4 bases and at J to 7 bases, leaving 6 bases not matched to a gene. The CDR3 contains 15 residues. Germline CDR1 is SGHRS and CDR2 is YFSETQ. For the CDR3, the DNA is TGCGCCAGCAGCCAGGACAGGGGGCCCGTCGGGGAGCTGTTTTTT. This codes for CASSQDRGPVGELFF. The complete variable domain, with remaining parts taken from reference TRBV5-1 and TRBJ2-2, reads KAGVTQTPRYLIKTRGQQVTLSCSPISGHRSVSWYQQTPGQGLQFLFEYFSETQRNKGNFPGRFSGRQFSNSRSEMNVSTLELGDSALYLCASSQDRGPVGELFFGEGSRLTVL.